The present TCR beta chain was sequenced within a study of T cells in Graves' hyperthyroidism and ophthalmopathy. For the study at large: Once the initial diagnosis was made, peripheral blood was obtained before any treatment. Study observations and caveats: Most expanded thyroid clonotypes above 0.001 recurred in blood.

Template material for amplifying TCR beta CDR3 regions consisted of RNA transcripts. With the HTBI primer set, the TCR CDR3 went through a first round of RT-PCR. Via MiXCR, TCRdb re-called the multiplex PCR reads, giving one row per CDR3 protein. The profile shows around 700,000 distinct CDR3 sequences, around 20% of them singletons. The table lists this clonotype with many counts. Its antigen is still unknown. The germline gives CDR1 SGHRS, CDR2 YFSETQ. V gave up 1 base and J gave up 6 bases; unmatched junction bases: 8. The CDR3 runs to 15 residues. Patients aged 18 to 65 had newly diagnosed hyperthyroidism that had lasted under 2 months. It was uncontrolled infection, other autoimmune disease, pregnancy or lactation that excluded patients.

This sequence was found in a woman in her forties or fifties with Graves' hyperthyroidism that later progressed to Graves' ophthalmopathy. J is TRBJ2-3 and V is TRBV5-1; 7 bases match TRBD1. The specimen sequenced was blood. DNA for the CDR3: TGCGCCAGCAGCTTGTTGTCAGGGGGAACCGATACGCAGTATTTT. This translates into CASSLLSGGTDTQYF.